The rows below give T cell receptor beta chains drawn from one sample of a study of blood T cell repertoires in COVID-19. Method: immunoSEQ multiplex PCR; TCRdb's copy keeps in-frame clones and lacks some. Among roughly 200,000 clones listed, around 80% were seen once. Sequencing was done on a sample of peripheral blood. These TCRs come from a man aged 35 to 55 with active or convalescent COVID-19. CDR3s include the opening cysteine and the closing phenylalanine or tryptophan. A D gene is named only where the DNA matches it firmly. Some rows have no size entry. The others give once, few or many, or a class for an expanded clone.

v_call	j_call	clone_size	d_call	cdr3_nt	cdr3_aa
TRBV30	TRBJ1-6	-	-	TGTGCCTGGGGCCGGACTGCTTCACCCCTCCACTTT	CAWGRTASPLHF
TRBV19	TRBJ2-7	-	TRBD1	TGTGCCAGTAGCCTGGGACAGGGCTCCTACGAGCAGTACTTC	CASSLGQGSYEQYF
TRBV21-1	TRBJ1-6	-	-	TGTGCCAGCAGCAAGCCCGGACTGTGGCAGTATAATTCACCCCTCCACTTT	CASSKPGLWQYNSPLHF
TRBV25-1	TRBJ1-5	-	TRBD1	TGTGCCAGAAAAGGACAGGGAAGAGTAGGCAATCAGCCCCAGCATTTT	CARKGQGRVGNQPQHF
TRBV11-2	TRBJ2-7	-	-	TGTGCCAGCAGCTTAGATCTGTCTTTCCAGCAGTACTTC	CASSLDLSFQQYF
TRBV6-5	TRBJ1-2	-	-	TGTGCCAGCGTACCTAGCTTCGCTAACTATGGCTACACCTTC	CASVPSFANYGYTF
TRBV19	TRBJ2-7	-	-	TGTGCCAGTAGTAGCTTGGCGGGGATTGGCGAGCAGTACTTC	CASSSLAGIGEQYF
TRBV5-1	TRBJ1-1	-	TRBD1	TGCGCCAGCAGCTTGGAAAGGGGGCGGAACACTGAAGCTTTCTTT	CASSLERGRNTEAFF
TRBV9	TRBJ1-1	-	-	TGTGCCAGCAGCGTAGGTCCAGGGCCCACTGAAGCTTTCTTT	CASSVGPGPTEAFF
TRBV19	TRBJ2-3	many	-	TGTGCCAGTAGTATACAGGGGGATACGCAGTATTTT	CASSIQGDTQYF
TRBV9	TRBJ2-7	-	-	TGTGCCAGCAGCGCCCGGGACACTTCCTACGAGCAGTACTTC	CASSARDTSYEQYF
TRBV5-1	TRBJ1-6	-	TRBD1	TGCGCCAGCAGCTTGCGCACAGGGGTCGGGGATTCACCCCTCCACTTT	CASSLRTGVGDSPLHF
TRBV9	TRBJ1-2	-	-	TGTGCCAGCAGCGTAGAGTCCGGGAACTATGGCTACACCTTC	CASSVESGNYGYTF
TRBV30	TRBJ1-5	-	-	TGTGCCTGGAGTAATGTGGCTAGCAATCAGCCCCAGCATTTT	CAWSNVASNQPQHF
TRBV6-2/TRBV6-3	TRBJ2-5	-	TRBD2	TGTGCCAGCAGTTACCCGCTAGCGGGGGAGTACCAAGAGACCCAGTACTTC	CASSYPLAGEYQETQYF
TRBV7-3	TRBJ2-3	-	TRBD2	TGTGCCAGCAGCCCTCGGACTAGCGGGACAACAGATACGCAGTATTTT	CASSPRTSGTTDTQYF
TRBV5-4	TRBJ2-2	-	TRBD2	TGTGCCAGCAGCTTGAGCGGGAGGGAAACCGGGGAGCTGTTTTTT	CASSLSGRETGELFF
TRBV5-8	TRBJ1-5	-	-	TGTGCCAGCAGCTTGAGGGAGGGGAATCAGCCCCAGCATTTT	CASSLREGNQPQHF
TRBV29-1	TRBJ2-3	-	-	TGCAGCGGAGACCAGGGGAGCACAGATACGCAGTATTTT	CSGDQGSTDTQYF
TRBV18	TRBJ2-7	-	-	TGTGCCAGCTCACCACCGAGCTCGAACTACGAGCAGTACTTC	CASSPPSSNYEQYF
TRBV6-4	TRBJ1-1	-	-	TGTGCCAGCTCGGTTCGGGAGGACACTGAAGCTTTCTTT	CASSVREDTEAFF
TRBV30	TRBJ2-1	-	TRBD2	TGTGCCTGGAAAGCGGGAGGGCCTAATGAGCAGTTCTTC	CAWKAGGPNEQFF
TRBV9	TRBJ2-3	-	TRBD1	TGTGCCAGTAGACAGGGGAGCACAGATACGCAGTATTTT	CASRQGSTDTQYF
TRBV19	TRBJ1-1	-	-	TGTGCCAGTATCGGTGGGCCCATGAACACTGAAGCTTTCTTT	CASIGGPMNTEAFF
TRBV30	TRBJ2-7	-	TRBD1	TGTGCCTGGAGGAGACCGGGACAGGGATTTACCTACGAGCAGTACTTC	CAWRRPGQGFTYEQYF
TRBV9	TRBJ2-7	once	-	TGTGCCAGCAGCCCCATTGGGACACTGGACTCCTACGAGCAGTACTTC	CASSPIGTLDSYEQYF
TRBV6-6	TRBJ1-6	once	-	TGTGCCAGCAGCACCCGGGAATCCAATTCACCCCTCCACTTT	CASSTRESNSPLHF
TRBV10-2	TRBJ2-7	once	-	TGCGCCAGCACCGCCGGGACCTACGAGCAGTACTTC	CASTAGTYEQYF
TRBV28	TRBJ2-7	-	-	TGTGCCAGCAGTCCCCTTGGGGGCCAAATCTACGAGCAGTACTTC	CASSPLGGQIYEQYF
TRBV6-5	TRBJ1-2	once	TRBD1	TGTGCCAGCAGCCCGGGACAGGGGACGGAAGGCTACACCTTC	CASSPGQGTEGYTF
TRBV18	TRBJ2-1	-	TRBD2	TGTGCCAGCTCACCATGGGCGGGAGGGCCAGACAATGAGCAGTTCTTC	CASSPWAGGPDNEQFF
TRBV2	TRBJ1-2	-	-	TGTGCCAGCAGTGATGACTTTACCTCCTATGGCTACACCTTC	CASSDDFTSYGYTF